The table lists the clone carrying this T cell receptor (beta chain) with a few counts. Its antigen is not known. This entry is derived from a study of identical twins. Findings and caveats of the study: For zero-insertion analyses, partial confounding could come from invariant MAIT and iNKT cells.

cDNA carried unique molecular identifiers, and a universal primer site was added by template switching. Each CDR3 protein is one row after TCRdb ran MiXCR on the 5' RACE reads. Among around 250,000 distinct CDR3 sequences listed, around 8.8% were seen once. The CDR3 has 13 amino acids. V dropped 5 bases and J dropped 3 bases, with 10 bases sitting between them. The germline CDR1 and CDR2 sequences are MNHEY and SMNVEV (reference sequence). The data were also submitted as part of a second study, on yellow fever vaccine responses in identical twins.

The receptor was isolated from a woman between 18 and 30 years old in good health. Specimen: CD8+ T cells sorted from blood. The chain carries TRBV27 and TRBJ2-5; a weak D match, TRBD2 (6 bases). The DNA for the CDR3 is TGTGCCAGCAGTGGCGGACTAAAAGAGACCCAGTACTTC. This sequence encodes CASSGGLKETQYF.